This entry concerns a single T cell receptor (beta chain). Antigen specificity is unknown. The source of the sample is a study of T cell responses to AZD1222 COVID-19 vaccine. Study conclusions and caveats: Donors were chiefly white British, with a greater number of females, and clonal diversity was perhaps underestimated.

Clones were sequenced by immunoSEQ multiplex PCR, and TCRdb holds only the in-frame ones, with some missing. This sample has approximately 75,000 clones; roughly 84% occur once, and the top ten carry about 17%. Germline V CDR1 and CDR2: SGHTA, FQGNSA. The V and J ends lost 2 bases and 0 bases respectively, with 20 bases between them. The CDR3 extends over 18 amino acids. Sequences were derived from peripheral blood, sampled 28 days after the second AZD1222 dose. The chain uses TRBV7-2 and TRBJ2-7; D is perhaps TRBD2 (5 bases). The receptor comes from an adult who received the AZD1222 COVID-19 vaccine. CDR3 nucleotides: TGTGCCAGCAGCTTATACGGAGGATATAACGGCGTCTCCTACGAGCAGTACTTC. Protein: CASSLYGGYNGVSYEQYF.